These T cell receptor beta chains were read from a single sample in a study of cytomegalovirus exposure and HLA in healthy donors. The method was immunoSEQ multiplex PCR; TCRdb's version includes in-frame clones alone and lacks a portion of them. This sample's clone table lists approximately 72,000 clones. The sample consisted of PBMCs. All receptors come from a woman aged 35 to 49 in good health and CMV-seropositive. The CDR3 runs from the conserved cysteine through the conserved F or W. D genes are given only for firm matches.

CDR3 protein: CASSVLSTDTQYF
CDR3 DNA: TGTGCCAGCTCTGTATTAAGCACAGATACGCAGTATTTT
J gene: TRBJ2-3
V gene: TRBV18
CDR3 length: 13
D gene: .

CDR3 protein: CATSRGESTGNTIYF
CDR3 DNA: TGTGCCACTAGCCGGGGGGAATCGACTGGAAACACCATATATTTT
J gene: TRBJ1-3
V gene: TRBV19
CDR3 length: 15
D gene: .

CDR3 protein: CASRRRGLSYGYTF
CDR3 DNA: TGTGCCAGCAGACGCAGGGGATTGAGCTATGGCTACACCTTC
J gene: TRBJ1-2
V gene: TRBV6-5
CDR3 length: 14
D gene: .

CDR3 protein: CASSEAFGGETQYF
CDR3 DNA: TGCGCCAGCAGTGAGGCTTTTGGAGGGGAGACCCAGTACTTC
J gene: TRBJ2-5
V gene: TRBV10-1
CDR3 length: 14
D gene: .

CDR3 protein: CASSSPGQNTEAFF
CDR3 DNA: TGTGCCAGCAGTTCACCAGGACAGAACACTGAAGCTTTCTTT
J gene: TRBJ1-1
V gene: TRBV28
CDR3 length: 14
D gene: .

CDR3 protein: CASSRGNTEAFF
CDR3 DNA: TGTGCCAGTAGTCGGGGGAACACTGAAGCTTTCTTT
J gene: TRBJ1-1
V gene: TRBV19
CDR3 length: 12
D gene: .

CDR3 protein: CASSFSGFGGNEQFF
CDR3 DNA: TGTGCCAGCAGTTTTAGCGGATTCGGCGGCAATGAGCAGTTCTTC
J gene: TRBJ2-1
V gene: TRBV28
CDR3 length: 15
D gene: .

CDR3 protein: CASSSLFSGNTIYF
CDR3 DNA: TGTGCCAGCTCAAGTCTATTCTCTGGAAACACCATATATTTT
J gene: TRBJ1-3
V gene: TRBV18
CDR3 length: 14
D gene: .

CDR3 protein: CASSLEGSTYNEQFF
CDR3 DNA: TGTGCCAGCAGCTTGGAGGGTAGCACCTACAATGAGCAGTTCTTC
J gene: TRBJ2-1
V gene: TRBV7-2
CDR3 length: 15
D gene: .

CDR3 protein: CASSPGQSSYEQYF
CDR3 DNA: TGTGCCAGCAGTCCCGGACAGAGCTCCTACGAGCAGTACTTC
J gene: TRBJ2-7
V gene: TRBV6-5
CDR3 length: 14
D gene: .

CDR3 protein: CASSVGGGKNTEAFF
CDR3 DNA: TGTGCCAGCAGCGTAGGGGGGGGGAAGAACACTGAAGCTTTCTTT
J gene: TRBJ1-1
V gene: TRBV9
CDR3 length: 15
D gene: .

CDR3 protein: CATSRAYNQPQHF
CDR3 DNA: TGCGCCACCAGCAGAGCCTACAATCAGCCCCAGCATTTT
J gene: TRBJ1-5
V gene: TRBV15
CDR3 length: 13
D gene: .

CDR3 protein: CASSYDINTGELFF
CDR3 DNA: TGTGCCAGCAGTTATGACATTAACACCGGGGAGCTGTTTTTT
J gene: TRBJ2-2
V gene: TRBV5-6
CDR3 length: 14
D gene: .

CDR3 protein: CASSDRQGRNYGYTF
CDR3 DNA: TGTGCCAGCAGTGACAGACAGGGCCGGAACTATGGCTACACCTTC
J gene: TRBJ1-2
V gene: TRBV6-1
CDR3 length: 15
D gene: TRBD1

CDR3 protein: CASTGDYEKLFF
CDR3 DNA: TGTGCCAGCACAGGGGATTATGAAAAACTGTTTTTT
J gene: TRBJ1-4
V gene: TRBV28
CDR3 length: 12
D gene: .

CDR3 protein: CASSLGVERGTYNEQFF
CDR3 DNA: TGTGCCAGCAGCTTAGGGGTGGAGCGGGGTACCTACAATGAGCAGTTCTTC
J gene: TRBJ2-1
V gene: TRBV7-2
CDR3 length: 17
D gene: TRBD2

CDR3 protein: CASSRGLGTEDEKLFF
CDR3 DNA: TGTGCCAGCAGCCGTGGGCTAGGGACAGAGGATGAAAAACTGTTTTTT
J gene: TRBJ1-4
V gene: TRBV7-9
CDR3 length: 16
D gene: TRBD1

CDR3 protein: CASSVGAFYEQYF
CDR3 DNA: TGTGCCAGCAGCGTCGGAGCCTTCTACGAGCAGTACTTC
J gene: TRBJ2-7
V gene: TRBV5-4
CDR3 length: 13
D gene: .

CDR3 protein: CASSAGGPGWEKLFF
CDR3 DNA: TGTGCCAGCAGTGCGGGGGGTCCGGGGTGGGAAAAACTGTTTTTT
J gene: TRBJ1-4
V gene: TRBV6-5
CDR3 length: 15
D gene: .

CDR3 protein: CASRRDSGRQETQYF
CDR3 DNA: TGTGCCAGCAGGCGGGACTCGGGTCGTCAAGAGACCCAGTACTTC
J gene: TRBJ2-5
V gene: TRBV2
CDR3 length: 15
D gene: .

CDR3 protein: CASSVGEDVGTSGTDTQYF
CDR3 DNA: TGTGCCAGCAGCGTAGGTGAGGACGTCGGGACTAGCGGAACAGATACGCAGTATTTT
J gene: TRBJ2-3
V gene: TRBV9
CDR3 length: 19
D gene: TRBD2

CDR3 protein: CASSFTGNTEAFF
CDR3 DNA: TGTGCCAGCAGTTTCACTGGGAACACTGAAGCTTTCTTT
J gene: TRBJ1-1
V gene: TRBV5-5
CDR3 length: 13
D gene: .

CDR3 protein: CASGQRMNTEAFF
CDR3 DNA: TGTGCCAGCGGCCAGAGGATGAACACTGAAGCTTTCTTT
J gene: TRBJ1-1
V gene: TRBV6-1
CDR3 length: 13
D gene: .

CDR3 protein: CASSQEQGVTGELFF
CDR3 DNA: TGCGCCAGCAGCCAAGAACAGGGGGTCACCGGGGAGCTGTTTTTT
J gene: TRBJ2-2
V gene: TRBV4-3
CDR3 length: 15
D gene: TRBD1

CDR3 protein: CASSLEGTSGTTDTQYF
CDR3 DNA: TGCGCCAGCAGCTTGGAAGGGACTAGCGGGACCACAGATACGCAGTATTTT
J gene: TRBJ2-3
V gene: TRBV5-1
CDR3 length: 17
D gene: TRBD2

CDR3 protein: CASSPVETGGKYEQYF
CDR3 DNA: TGTGCCAGCAGCCCTGTCGAGACAGGGGGCAAATACGAGCAGTACTTC
J gene: TRBJ2-7
V gene: TRBV5-4
CDR3 length: 16
D gene: TRBD1

CDR3 protein: CASSFNGQGANEKLFF
CDR3 DNA: TGCGCCAGCAGCTTTAACGGCCAGGGGGCTAATGAAAAACTGTTTTTT
J gene: TRBJ1-4
V gene: TRBV5-1
CDR3 length: 16
D gene: TRBD1

CDR3 protein: CASSEQAGEQYF
CDR3 DNA: TGTGCCAGCAGTGAACAGGCGGGGGAGCAGTACTTC
J gene: TRBJ2-5
V gene: TRBV25-1
CDR3 length: 12
D gene: TRBD2

CDR3 protein: CASSLYGVNEKLFF
CDR3 DNA: TGTGCCAGCAGCTTGTACGGGGTTAATGAAAAACTGTTTTTT
J gene: TRBJ1-4
V gene: TRBV5-6
CDR3 length: 14
D gene: .

CDR3 protein: CASSYVVGETQYF
CDR3 DNA: TGTGCCAGCAGTTACGTAGTCGGGGAGACCCAGTACTTC
J gene: TRBJ2-5
V gene: TRBV6-6
CDR3 length: 13
D gene: .

CDR3 protein: CSAGTGSFAEAFF
CDR3 DNA: TGCAGCGCCGGGACAGGATCTTTTGCTGAAGCTTTCTTT
J gene: TRBJ1-1
V gene: TRBV29-1
CDR3 length: 13
D gene: TRBD1

CDR3 protein: CASSWGGAEQFF
CDR3 DNA: TGTGCCAGCAGCTGGGGGGGGGCGGAGCAGTTCTTC
J gene: TRBJ2-1
V gene: TRBV5-6
CDR3 length: 12
D gene: .

CDR3 protein: CASSRTEDHNQPQHF
CDR3 DNA: TGTGCCAGCAGCAGGACAGAGGATCACAATCAGCCCCAGCATTTT
J gene: TRBJ1-5
V gene: TRBV7-9
CDR3 length: 15
D gene: .

CDR3 protein: CASSQTRSEQYF
CDR3 DNA: TGTGCCAGCAGCCAAACTAGATCCGAGCAGTACTTC
J gene: TRBJ2-7
V gene: TRBV5-6
CDR3 length: 12
D gene: .

CDR3 protein: CASSLPGGPYNEQFF
CDR3 DNA: TGTGCCAGCAGCTTACCCGGGGGGCCCTACAATGAGCAGTTCTTC
J gene: TRBJ2-1
V gene: TRBV7-2
CDR3 length: 15
D gene: .

CDR3 protein: CASSPALGANTEAFF
CDR3 DNA: TGCGCCAGCAGCCCGGCGCTAGGGGCTAACACTGAAGCTTTCTTT
J gene: TRBJ1-1
V gene: TRBV5-1
CDR3 length: 15
D gene: .